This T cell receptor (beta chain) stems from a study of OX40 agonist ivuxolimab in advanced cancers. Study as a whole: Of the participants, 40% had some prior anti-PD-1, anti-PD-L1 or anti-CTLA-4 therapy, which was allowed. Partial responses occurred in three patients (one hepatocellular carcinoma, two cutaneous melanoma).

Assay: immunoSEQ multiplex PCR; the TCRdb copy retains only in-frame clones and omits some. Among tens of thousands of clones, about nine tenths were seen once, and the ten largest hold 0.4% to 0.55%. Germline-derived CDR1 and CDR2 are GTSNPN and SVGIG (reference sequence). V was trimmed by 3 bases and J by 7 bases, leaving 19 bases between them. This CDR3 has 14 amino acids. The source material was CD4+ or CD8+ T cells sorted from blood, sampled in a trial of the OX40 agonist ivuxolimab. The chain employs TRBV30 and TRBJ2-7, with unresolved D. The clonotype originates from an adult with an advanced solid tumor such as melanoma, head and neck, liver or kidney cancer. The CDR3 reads CAWRALGSLGEQYF. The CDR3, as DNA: TGTGCCTGGAGGGCTCTGGGTTCCTTGGGAGAGCAGTACTTC.